This T cell receptor (beta chain) was obtained from a study of blood T cell repertoires in COVID-19. Study-level background: The United States, Italy and Spain provided the acute and convalescent COVID-19 samples. T cells, B-cell-depleted T cells, or PBMCs supplied cDNA or gDNA.

Original methodology: Quantification of nucleated cells was approximated via reference gene primer amplification. Generated by immunoSEQ multiplex PCR, the TCRdb table keeps only in-frame clones and is missing some. The V and J calls and clone size are taken from that table; D and trimming were inferred from the DNA. The sample has some 140,000 clones, about 75% seen once. The germline CDR1 and CDR2 sequences are SGHRS and YFSETQ. CDR3 length: 13 amino acids. Trimming removed 4 bases at V and 4 bases at J, with 8 bases between. The chain couples TRBV5-1 to TRBJ2-2; no firm D call. The TCR comes from a man older than 75 with acute or convalescent COVID-19. The sequencing input was peripheral blood. The CDR3 loop reads CASSLDSTGELFF. The CDR3 DNA reads as TGCGCCAGCAGCCTTGATAGCACCGGGGAGCTGTTTTTT.